The rows below give T cell receptor beta chains drawn from one sample of a study of response to subunit inactivated influenza vaccine. MiXCR was run by TCRdb on the RT-PCR reads, yielding one entry per CDR3 protein. The sample has 650,000 to 800,000 distinct CDR3 sequences; 15% to 20% are singletons. Here the sequenced sample was PBMCs from blood, taken 4 to 6 days after vaccination. These receptors all stem from a man aged 50 to 59 who received an inactivated influenza vaccine. The CDR3 runs from the conserved cysteine through the conserved F or W. D genes are given only for firm matches. Only some rows state a clone size, as once, few, many or a class for expanded clones.

>TRBJ2-6|.|TRBV13|TRBD1
TGTGCCAGCAGCTTATTCGGACAGGGGGCCGGGGCCAACGTCCTGACTTTC
CASSLFGQGAGANVLTF
>TRBJ2-1|few|TRBV29-1|.
TGCAGCGTTGAGGTTTACAATGAGCAGTTCTTC
CSVEVYNEQFF
>TRBJ2-1|few|TRBV20-1|TRBD1
TGCAGTGGGACCGGGACAGGGTGGAATGAGCAGTTCTTC
CSGTGTGWNEQFF
>TRBJ2-3|many|TRBV29-1|.
TGCAGCGTCATACTAGGCAGGGGCACAGATACGCAGTATTTT
CSVILGRGTDTQYF
>TRBJ2-2|few|TRBV11-2|TRBD2
TGTGCCAGCAGCTATAGCGGGGACACCGGGGAGCTGTTTTTT
CASSYSGDTGELFF
>TRBJ2-7|many|TRBV20-1|.
TGCAGTGCTAGAGATAGGAGAGCAGTCCACTACGAGCAGTACTTC
CSARDRRAVHYEQYF
>TRBJ2-5|few|TRBV20-1|.
TGCAGTGCTAGAATCCTCCTGGAGACCCAGTACTTC
CSARILLETQYF
>TRBJ1-1|few|TRBV20-1|.
TGCAGTGCTGCCCGGTTGCAGGGAGGAACTGAAGCTTTCTTT
CSAARLQGGTEAFF
>TRBJ1-2|.|TRBV13|TRBD1
TGTGCCAGCAGCTTAGGCGACAGGGTAGACCCGAGCTATGGCTACACCTTC
CASSLGDRVDPSYGYTF
>TRBJ2-7|few|TRBV4-3|.
TGCGCCAGCAGCCAACAGGACAGAACCGACGAGCAGTACTTC
CASSQQDRTDEQYF
>TRBJ2-1|few|TRBV20-1|.
TGCAGTGCTAGAGATCTTACTGAGCAGTTCTTC
CSARDLTEQFF
>TRBJ1-1|few|TRBV5-1|.
TGCGCCAGCAGCTTGTTCGCAGGGTACAGCACTGAAGCTTTCTTT
CASSLFAGYSTEAFF
>TRBJ1-2|few|TRBV14|.
TGTGCCAGCAGCCAAGAGAAAGGGGCGTACTATGGCTACACCTTC
CASSQEKGAYYGYTF
>TRBJ2-3|few|TRBV25-1|.
TGTGCCAGCAGCGGACCAAACACAGATACGCAGTATTTT
CASSGPNTDTQYF
>TRBJ1-1|few|TRBV7-2|.
TGTGCCAGCAGCTTCAGGGGCGCGGGAACTGAAGCTTTCTTT
CASSFRGAGTEAFF
>TRBJ2-7|few|TRBV28|.
TGTGCCAGCAGTTGGACTTCCCCCCCCTACGAGCAGTACTTC
CASSWTSPPYEQYF
>TRBJ1-4|.|TRBV5-5|TRBD1
TGTGCCAGCAGCGATGGGACAGGGGGCGCGTACGAAAAACTGTTTTTT
CASSDGTGGAYEKLFF
>TRBJ2-7|.|TRBV20-1|.
TGCAGTGCTAGAGATTATGCGGAGGGCTCCTACGAGCAGTACTTC
CSARDYAEGSYEQYF
>TRBJ2-7|.|TRBV6-2/TRBV6-3|.
TGTGCCAGCAACCCCCCCCTCACAGGAACCTACGAGCAGTACTTC
CASNPPLTGTYEQYF
>TRBJ2-2|many|TRBV6-2/TRBV6-3|.
TGTGCCAGCAGCCAAGGATCCGGGGAGCTGTTTTTT
CASSQGSGELFF
>TRBJ2-3|.|TRBV7-2|.
TGTGCCAGCAGCCTCTCAAGGTGGTCAGATACGCAGTATTTT
CASSLSRWSDTQYF
>TRBJ2-1|.|TRBV11-2|.
TGTGCCAGCAGCTTCCGGGCCGGGCCGACCTACAATGAGCAGTTCTTC
CASSFRAGPTYNEQFF
>TRBJ1-3|.|TRBV12-3/TRBV12-4|.
TGTGCCAGCAGTGAACAGGAGTCCCCTGGAAACACCATATATTTT
CASSEQESPGNTIYF
>TRBJ2-2|.|TRBV12-5|.
TGTGCTAGTGGTTTAATCAGGGCAGGAACCGGGGAGCTGTTTTTT
CASGLIRAGTGELFF
>TRBJ2-5|.|TRBV13|.
TGTGCCAGCAGCTTAGGAATGATAGAGACCCAGTACTTC
CASSLGMIETQYF
>TRBJ2-2|many|TRBV10-3|.
TGTGCCATCAGGGCGTCTGCGAACACCGGGGAGCTGTTTTTT
CAIRASANTGELFF
>TRBJ2-4|few|TRBV20-1|TRBD1
TGCAGTGCTAGATCTCGGACAGGGCTTATCAAAAACATTCAGTACTTC
CSARSRTGLIKNIQYF
>TRBJ2-1|.|TRBV20-1|TRBD2
TGCAGTGCTAGGATGACTAGCGGGAGATACAATGAGCAGTTCTTC
CSARMTSGRYNEQFF
>TRBJ2-7|few|TRBV6-1|.
TGTGCCAGCAGTCGACAGGGTTGGGGGGACGAGCAGTACTTC
CASSRQGWGDEQYF
>TRBJ2-1|many|TRBV29-1|TRBD1
TGCAGCCTCCAGGGACAGCTTGGGAATGAGCAGTTCTTC
CSLQGQLGNEQFF
>TRBJ2-7|many|TRBV20-1|.
TGCAGTGCTAGAGATGGCTACGAGCAGTACTTC
CSARDGYEQYF
>TRBJ2-1|many|TRBV7-9|.
TGTGCCAGCAGCGGTGCAGGGGAGGAACCTTACGGTGAGCAGTTCTTC
CASSGAGEEPYGEQFF
>TRBJ2-2|.|TRBV28|.
TGTGCCAGCAGTTTGAATACCGGGGTCACCGGGGAGCTGTTTTTT
CASSLNTGVTGELFF
>TRBJ2-7|many|TRBV20-1|.
TGCAGTGCTACCAGACAGTTCGACGAGCAGTACTTC
CSATRQFDEQYF
>TRBJ1-2|few|TRBV20-1|.
TGCAGTGCTAGAATTAGGGGTGTCAACTATGGCTACACCTTC
CSARIRGVNYGYTF
>TRBJ2-2|once|TRBV11-1|TRBD2
TGTGCCAGCAGCTCCCCCTCCCGACTAGCGGGGCTGACCGGGGAGCTGTTTTTT
CASSSPSRLAGLTGELFF
>TRBJ2-7|few|TRBV29-1|TRBD2
TGCAGCGTTGAGGGGGGACTAGCGGGAGTTTGGTACGAGCAGTACTTC
CSVEGGLAGVWYEQYF
>TRBJ2-1|.|TRBV6-5|.
TGTGCCAGCAGTTTTTTTTCTCCTTACAAAGGGAATGAGCAGTTCTTC
CASSFFSPYKGNEQFF
>TRBJ2-1|.|TRBV19|.
TGTGCCAGTAGTATTGAATACAGGGCGACCTACAATGAGCAGTTCTTC
CASSIEYRATYNEQFF
>TRBJ2-1|few|TRBV20-1|.
TGCAGTGCTAGCGGGGGCCAAAACAATGAGCAGTTCTTC
CSASGGQNNEQFF
>TRBJ2-7|.|TRBV28|.
TGTGCCAGCAGTACCCCCACCTCCGAGCAGTACTTC
CASSTPTSEQYF
>TRBJ2-1|.|TRBV7-3|.
TGTGCCAGCGGAGACGGACTTTACAATGAGCAGTTCTTC
CASGDGLYNEQFF
>TRBJ2-3|.|TRBV20-1|TRBD2
TGCAGTGCTGGGGAGACTAGCGGCAGGTGGACGCAGTATTTT
CSAGETSGRWTQYF
>TRBJ2-5|.|TRBV7-9|TRBD1
TGTGCCAGCAGCGTAGACCGGACAGGCCATCACCAAGAGACCCAGTACTTC
CASSVDRTGHHQETQYF
>TRBJ2-3|.|TRBV5-1|.
TGCGCCAGCAGCCTGGCTGACAGAGACACAGATACGCAGTATTTT
CASSLADRDTDTQYF
>TRBJ2-1|.|TRBV7-2|TRBD2
TGTGCCAGCAGCTTAAGAGCGGGGGGGCGGTACAATGAGCAGTTCTTC
CASSLRAGGRYNEQFF
>TRBJ2-1|few|TRBV7-7|.
TGTGCCAGCAGCAAGGATGGGACGGAGCAGTTCTTC
CASSKDGTEQFF
>TRBJ2-2|.|TRBV6-2/TRBV6-3|.
TGTGCCAGTACAGTGACCGGGGAGCTGTTTTTT
CASTVTGELFF
>TRBJ1-5|few|TRBV5-1|TRBD1
TGCGCCAGCAGCAAGACAGGGTACGGGGAGCCCCAGCATTTT
CASSKTGYGEPQHF
>TRBJ2-5|.|TRBV20-1|.
TGCAGTGCTAGGTCGGTCAGCGGCGTAGTTAAAGAGACCCAGTACTTC
CSARSVSGVVKETQYF
>TRBJ1-1|few|TRBV12-3/TRBV12-4|TRBD1
TGTGCCAGCAGCCCCATTCGAGGGACAGGGGAGGCTGAAGCTTTCTTT
CASSPIRGTGEAEAFF
>TRBJ1-5|.|TRBV27|.
TGTGCCAGCAGTTCACAAGGGGGAGATCAGCCCCAGCATTTT
CASSSQGGDQPQHF
>TRBJ2-2|many|TRBV10-2|.
TGCGCCAGCAGGGCGACAGGTTCTATCACCGGGGAGCTGTTTTTT
CASRATGSITGELFF
>TRBJ2-3|.|TRBV5-1|TRBD2
TGCGCCAGCAGCTCTAGCGGTTATAGCACAGATACGCAGTATTTT
CASSSSGYSTDTQYF
>TRBJ1-2|.|TRBV5-1|TRBD1
TGCGCCAGCAGCCTGGGGACAGCTAGAAACTATGGCTACACCTTC
CASSLGTARNYGYTF
>TRBJ2-2|few|TRBV14|TRBD1
TGTGCCAGCAGCTCGGGGACAGGGGGCGTCACCGGGGAGCTGTTTTTT
CASSSGTGGVTGELFF
>TRBJ2-1|many|TRBV12-3/TRBV12-4|.
TGTGCCAGCTCCTTGAGTGGGAGTGAGCAGTTCTTC
CASSLSGSEQFF
>TRBJ2-7|.|TRBV7-9|TRBD1
TGTGCCAGCAGCTTTCAGGGGGCAGGCACCAACGAGCAGTACTTC
CASSFQGAGTNEQYF